This record covers a single T cell receptor beta chain. Its cognate antigen is unknown. From germline, CDR1 is SQVTM and CDR2 ANQGSEA. V trimming: 6 bases; J trimming: 4 bases; junction bases outside the gene matches: 8. The CDR3 is 15 residues long. The data derive from a study of shared clonotypes between healthy human individuals. Study outcomes and limitations: A limitation of the genetic and exposure-history diversity represented arose from few donors.

Sequencing used immunoSEQ multiplex PCR; TCRdb keeps in-frame clones, though not all of them. The sample has 1,100,000 or so clones; 75% to 85% are singletons. The sequence derives from a man between 18 and 35 years old in good health. Some clones in this sample may be carry-over from other donors' samples. The chain recombines TRBV29-1 with TRBJ2-1; 11 bases map to TRBD2. Sequencing used memory CD4+ T cells from PBMCs. Subset here: CD45RA-negative fraction. The CDR3, as DNA: TGCAGCGTGCAGATACTAGCGGGAGCTTACAATGAGCAGTTCTTC. Protein sequence: CSVQILAGAYNEQFF.